This is a list of T cell receptor beta chains from one sample in a study of blood T cell repertoires in COVID-19. Repertoires were generated with immunoSEQ multiplex PCR, while TCRdb's copy carries only in-frame clones and drops some. The table includes 150,000 to 200,000 clones, 79% detected once. The material sequenced was peripheral blood. The receptors derive from a woman aged 40-49 years with COVID-19, enrolled during active disease. CDR3s include the opening cysteine and the closing phenylalanine or tryptophan. The D gene is left open where the match is weak. Expanded clones get a size class; other rows say once, few or many, or leave the size out.

once | TRBJ1-1 | TRBD1 | TRBV3-1/TRBV3-2 | TGTGCCAGCAGCCCTCAAATAGGACAGGGGGGGAACACTGAAGCTTTCTTT | CASSPQIGQGGNTEAFF
few | TRBJ2-5 | . | TRBV29-1 | TGCAGCGTTGACGGTCGGGGGGAGACCCAGTACTTC | CSVDGRGETQYF
. | TRBJ2-6 | TRBD2 | TRBV4-3 | TGCGCCAGCAGCCGCTCCGGGACTAGCGGTGCTGGGGCCAACGTCCTGACTTTC | CASSRSGTSGAGANVLTF
. | TRBJ2-2 | . | TRBV4-2 | TGTGCCAGCAGCCAAGGACAGGCGAACACCGGGGAGCTGTTTTTT | CASSQGQANTGELFF
. | TRBJ1-6 | . | TRBV5-4 | TGTGCCAGCAGCTCTACAGTAATTGGTTCACCCCTCCACTTT | CASSSTVIGSPLHF
. | TRBJ1-1 | . | TRBV7-6 | TGTGCCAGCAGCTTAGGATTACAGAATGAGGCTTTCTTT | CASSLGLQNEAFF
. | TRBJ1-1 | TRBD1 | TRBV6-5 | TGTGCCAGTAGACCCAAAGGGGGCAGATACACTGAAGCTTTCTTT | CASRPKGGRYTEAFF
. | TRBJ2-7 | TRBD1 | TRBV19 | TGTGCCAGTACCGGGACAGGAGCGAGCGAGCAGTACTTC | CASTGTGASEQYF
. | TRBJ1-5 | . | TRBV24-1 | TGTGCCACCAGTGATGGAGGTGACGGCAATCAGCCCCAGCATTTT | CATSDGGDGNQPQHF
. | TRBJ2-7 | . | TRBV10-2 | TGCGCCAGCAGTGAGTTTAACTCTTATTACGAGCAGTACTTC | CASSEFNSYYEQYF
. | TRBJ2-7 | TRBD2 | TRBV2 | TGTGCCAGCAAGGCTAGCGGCGGATGGGAGCAGTACTTC | CASKASGGWEQYF
. | TRBJ1-1 | TRBD1 | TRBV10-3 | TGTGCCATCAGCGGGACAGATAACACTGAAGCTTTCTTT | CAISGTDNTEAFF
. | TRBJ2-1 | TRBD2 | TRBV3-1/TRBV3-2 | TGTGCCAGCAGCCAAGATCGGGAGCGGGAGGGCCAAAATGAGCAGTTCTTC | CASSQDREREGQNEQFF
. | TRBJ1-1 | . | TRBV2 | TGTGCCAGCAGTCACGGACAGCTGAACACTGAAGCTTTCTTT | CASSHGQLNTEAFF
. | TRBJ2-7 | . | TRBV7-3 | TGTGCCAGCAGCTTAAGCGGGGGCGCCTACGAGCAGTACTTC | CASSLSGGAYEQYF
. | TRBJ1-5 | . | TRBV7-6 | TGTGCCAGCAGCTTAGGGCAGGGTGGTAGCAATCAGCCCCAGCATTTT | CASSLGQGGSNQPQHF
once | TRBJ2-2 | TRBD1 | TRBV18 | TGTGCCAGCTCACCCGGGACAGACCCCACCGGGGAGCTGTTTTTT | CASSPGTDPTGELFF
. | TRBJ2-2 | . | TRBV4-2 | TGTGCCAGCAGCCAAGGACAGGCCTTGTCCACCGGGGAGCTGTTTTTT | CASSQGQALSTGELFF
. | TRBJ2-3 | . | TRBV6-6 | TGTGCCAGCAGTTTCCCGCCGGGGGATACGCAGTATTTT | CASSFPPGDTQYF
. | TRBJ2-7 | . | TRBV7-2 | TGTGCCAGCAGCCTCCCGACTGGATCCTACGAGCAGTACTTC | CASSLPTGSYEQYF
few | TRBJ1-6 | TRBD1 | TRBV4-2 | TGTGCCACCCGATTTGACGGGACAGGGGTTTCTTCACCCCTCCACTTT | CATRFDGTGVSSPLHF
once | TRBJ2-5 | TRBD2 | TRBV2 | TGTGCCAGCAGTGACGGGGGGGCAGGCAGAGAGGAGACCCAGTACTTC | CASSDGGAGREETQYF
. | TRBJ2-3 | TRBD2 | TRBV5-1 | TGCGCCAGCAGCCCGGGACTGGGGGGGACTAGCACAGATACGCAGTATTTT | CASSPGLGGTSTDTQYF
once | TRBJ2-7 | . | TRBV11-2 | TGTGCCAGCAGCTTACCCGGGGTCACCCGAAGCGAGCAGTACTTC | CASSLPGVTRSEQYF
. | TRBJ1-5 | . | TRBV6-2/TRBV6-3 | TGTGCCAGCAGCCTCTCCAGGGGTTATAATCAGCCCCAGCATTTT | CASSLSRGYNQPQHF
. | TRBJ2-7 | TRBD1 | TRBV9 | TGTGCCAGCAACCGGGACAGCTCTTCAAGGCAGTACTTC | CASNRDSSSRQYF
. | TRBJ2-1 | TRBD2 | TRBV2 | TGTGCCAGCACCTTACTAGCGGGAGGGCCGGGGAATGAGCAGTTCTTC | CASTLLAGGPGNEQFF
. | TRBJ2-3 | . | TRBV7-2 | TGTGCCAGCAACGCAGACCCCAGCGGGGATACGCAGTATTTT | CASNADPSGDTQYF
. | TRBJ2-3 | . | TRBV11-2 | TGTGCCAGCAGCTTAGGCCAGGGACTTACAGATACGCAGTATTTT | CASSLGQGLTDTQYF
. | TRBJ2-2 | . | TRBV7-3 | TGTGCCAGCAGCACCGCTAGCCACGGGGAGCTGTTTTTT | CASSTASHGELFF
. | TRBJ2-2 | . | TRBV2 | TGTGCCAGCACAGTAGCGAGCGACACCGGGGAGCTGTTTTTT | CASTVASDTGELFF
. | TRBJ2-5 | . | TRBV3-1/TRBV3-2 | TGTGCCAGCAGCCTCCCCTGGGGGCTGGAGACCCAGTACTTC | CASSLPWGLETQYF
. | TRBJ1-6 | . | TRBV2 | TGTGCCAGCAGTGTGTCGGCGGGAATCTATAATTCACCCCTCCACTTT | CASSVSAGIYNSPLHF
. | TRBJ1-4 | . | TRBV5-1 | TGCGCCAGCAGCTTGGGAGATTCTAATGAAAAACTGTTTTTT | CASSLGDSNEKLFF
. | TRBJ1-5 | TRBD1 | TRBV10-1 | TGCGCCAGCAGTTGGACAGGGGAGAGCAATCAGCCCCAGCATTTT | CASSWTGESNQPQHF
. | TRBJ1-2 | TRBD1 | TRBV30 | TGTGCCTGGAGTGTAATAGGGGGCGCGGGCTACACCTTC | CAWSVIGGAGYTF
. | TRBJ2-3 | . | TRBV9 | TGTGCCAGCAGCCCCCTCGAGGGGGGGACAGATACGCAGTATTTT | CASSPLEGGTDTQYF
. | TRBJ2-6 | TRBD1 | TRBV7-2 | TGTGCCAGCAGCCAACGCGGGACAGGGTGGGCCAACGTCCTGACTTTC | CASSQRGTGWANVLTF
. | TRBJ2-2 | . | TRBV2 | TGTGCCAGCAGTGATCTGGGGGCGGCCGGGGAGCTGTTTTTT | CASSDLGAAGELFF
. | TRBJ2-7 | TRBD1 | TRBV5-1 | TGCGCCAGCAGCTTCTCTACGGGGACAGGGGGCGCGGGGCAGTACTTC | CASSFSTGTGGAGQYF
. | TRBJ2-3 | TRBD2 | TRBV4-2 | TGTGCCAGCAGCCGGGGGGGTCTAGCGGAAAGCACAGATACGCAGTATTTT | CASSRGGLAESTDTQYF
many | TRBJ2-7 | . | TRBV29-1 | TGCAGCGTTGAACAGGGGAGCGACGAGCAGTACTTC | CSVEQGSDEQYF